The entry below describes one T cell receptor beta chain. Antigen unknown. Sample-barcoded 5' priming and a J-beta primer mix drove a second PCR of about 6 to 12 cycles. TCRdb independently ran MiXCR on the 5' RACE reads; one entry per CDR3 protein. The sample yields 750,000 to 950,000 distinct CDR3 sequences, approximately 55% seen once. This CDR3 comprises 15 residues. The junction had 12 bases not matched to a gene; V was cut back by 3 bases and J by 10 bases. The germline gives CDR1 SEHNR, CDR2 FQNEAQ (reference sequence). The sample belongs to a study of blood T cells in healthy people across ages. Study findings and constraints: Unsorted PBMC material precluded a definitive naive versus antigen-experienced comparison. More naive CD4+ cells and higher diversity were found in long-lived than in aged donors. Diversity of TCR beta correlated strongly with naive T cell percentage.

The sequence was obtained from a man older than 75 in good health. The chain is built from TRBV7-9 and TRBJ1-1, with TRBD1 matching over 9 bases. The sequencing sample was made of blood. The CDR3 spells CASSFQTGGEYVAFF. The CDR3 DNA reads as TGTGCCAGCAGCTTTCAGACAGGGGGGGAATATGTAGCTTTCTTT.